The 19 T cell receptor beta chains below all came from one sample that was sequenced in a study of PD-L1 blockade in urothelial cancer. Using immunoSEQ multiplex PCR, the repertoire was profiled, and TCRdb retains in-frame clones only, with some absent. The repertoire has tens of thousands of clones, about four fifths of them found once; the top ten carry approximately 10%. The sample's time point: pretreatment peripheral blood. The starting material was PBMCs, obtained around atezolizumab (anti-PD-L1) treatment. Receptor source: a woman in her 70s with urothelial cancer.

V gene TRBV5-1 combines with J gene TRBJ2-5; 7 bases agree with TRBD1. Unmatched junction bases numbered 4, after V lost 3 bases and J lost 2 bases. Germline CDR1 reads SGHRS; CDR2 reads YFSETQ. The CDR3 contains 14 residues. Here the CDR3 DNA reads TGCGCCAGCAGCTGGGGACAGCAACAAGAGACCCAGTACTTC. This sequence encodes CASSWGQQQETQYF.

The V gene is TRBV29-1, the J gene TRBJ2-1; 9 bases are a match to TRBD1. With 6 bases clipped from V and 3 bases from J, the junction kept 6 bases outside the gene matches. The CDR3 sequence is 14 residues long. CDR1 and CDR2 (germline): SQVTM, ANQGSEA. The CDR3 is CSVLQGAGYNEQFF. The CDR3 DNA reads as TGCAGCGTACTACAGGGGGCAGGCTACAATGAGCAGTTCTTC.

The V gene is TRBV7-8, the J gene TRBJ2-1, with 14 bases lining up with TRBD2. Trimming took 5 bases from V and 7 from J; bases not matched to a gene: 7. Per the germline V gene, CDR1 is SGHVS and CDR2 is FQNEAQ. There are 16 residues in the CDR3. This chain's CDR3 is CASSVPGLAGVNEQFF. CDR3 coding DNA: TGTGCCAGCAGCGTACCGGGACTAGCGGGAGTTAATGAGCAGTTCTTC.

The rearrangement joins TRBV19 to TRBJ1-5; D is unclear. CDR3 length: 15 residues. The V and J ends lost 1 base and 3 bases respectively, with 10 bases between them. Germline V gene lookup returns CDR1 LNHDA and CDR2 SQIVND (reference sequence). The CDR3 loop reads CASSIGYGNNQPQHF. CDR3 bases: TGTGCCAGTAGTATAGGGTACGGGAACAATCAGCCCCAGCATTTT.

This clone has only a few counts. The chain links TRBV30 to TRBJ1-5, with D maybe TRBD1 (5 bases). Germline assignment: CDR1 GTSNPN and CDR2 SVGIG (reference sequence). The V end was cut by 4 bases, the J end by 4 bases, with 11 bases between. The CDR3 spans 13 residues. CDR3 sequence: CAWTGRGNQPQHF. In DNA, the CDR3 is TGTGCCTGGACAGGGAGGGGTAATCAGCCCCAGCATTTT.

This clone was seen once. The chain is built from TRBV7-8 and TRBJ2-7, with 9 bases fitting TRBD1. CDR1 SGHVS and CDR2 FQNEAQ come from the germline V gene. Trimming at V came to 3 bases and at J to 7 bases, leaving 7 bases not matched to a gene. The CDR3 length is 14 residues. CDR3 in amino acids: CASSFRDRAKEQYF. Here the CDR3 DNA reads TGTGCCAGCAGCTTCCGGGACAGGGCGAAGGAGCAGTACTTC. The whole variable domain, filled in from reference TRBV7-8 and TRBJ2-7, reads GAGVSQSPRYKVAKRGQDVALRCDPISGHVSLFWYQQALGQGPEFLTYFQNEAQLDKSGLPSDRFFAERPEGSVSTLKIQRTQQEDSAVYLCASSFRDRAKEQYFGPGTRLTVT.

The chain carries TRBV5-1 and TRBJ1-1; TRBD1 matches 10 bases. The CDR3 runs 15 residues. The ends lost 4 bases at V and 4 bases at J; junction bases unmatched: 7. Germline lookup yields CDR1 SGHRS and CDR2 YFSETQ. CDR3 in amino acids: CASSQRQGAGTEAFF. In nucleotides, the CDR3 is TGCGCCAGCAGCCAACGACAGGGGGCGGGCACTGAAGCTTTCTTT.

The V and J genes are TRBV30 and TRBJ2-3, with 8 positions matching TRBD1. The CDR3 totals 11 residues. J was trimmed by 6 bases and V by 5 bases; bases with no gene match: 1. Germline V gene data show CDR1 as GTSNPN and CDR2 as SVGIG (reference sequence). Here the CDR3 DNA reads TGTGCCTGGGGGACAGGCGATACGCAGTATTTT. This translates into CAWGTGDTQYF. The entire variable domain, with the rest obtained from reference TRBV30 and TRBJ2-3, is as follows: SQTIHQWPATLVQPVGSPLSLECTVEGTSNPNLYWYRQAAGRGLQLLFYSVGIGQISSEVPQNLSASRPQDRQFILSSKKLLLSDSGFYLCAWGTGDTQYFGPGTRLTVL.

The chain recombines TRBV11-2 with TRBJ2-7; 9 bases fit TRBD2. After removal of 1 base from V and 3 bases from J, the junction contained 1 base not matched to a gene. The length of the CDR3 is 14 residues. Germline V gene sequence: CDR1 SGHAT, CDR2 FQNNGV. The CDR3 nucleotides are TGTGCCAGCAGCTTAGGCGGGGGGGGCTACGAGCAGTACTTC. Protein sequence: CASSLGGGGYEQYF. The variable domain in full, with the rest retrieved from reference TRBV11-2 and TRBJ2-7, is EAGVAQSPRYKIIEKRQSVAFWCNPISGHATLYWYQQILGQGPKLLIQFQNNGVVDDSQLPKDRFSAERLKGVDSTLKIQPAKLEDSAVYLCASSLGGGGYEQYFGPGTRLTVT.

The CDR3 is CASSLGQGALQETQYF. In DNA form, the CDR3 reads TGTGCCAGCAGTTTAGGACAGGGGGCCTTGCAAGAGACCCAGTACTTC. The V call is TRBV27, the J call TRBJ2-5, with 11 bases aligning to TRBD1. CDR1 and CDR2 (germline): MNHEY, SMNVEV (reference sequence). The CDR3 has 16 residues. Trimming removed 2 bases from V and 2 bases from J; junction bases left unmatched: 4.

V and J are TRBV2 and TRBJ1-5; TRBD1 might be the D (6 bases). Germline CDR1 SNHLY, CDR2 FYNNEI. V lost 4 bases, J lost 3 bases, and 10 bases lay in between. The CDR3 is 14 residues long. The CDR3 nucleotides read TGTGCCAGCAGTGGGACAGCGAACAATCAGCCCCAGCATTTT. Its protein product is CASSGTANNQPQHF.

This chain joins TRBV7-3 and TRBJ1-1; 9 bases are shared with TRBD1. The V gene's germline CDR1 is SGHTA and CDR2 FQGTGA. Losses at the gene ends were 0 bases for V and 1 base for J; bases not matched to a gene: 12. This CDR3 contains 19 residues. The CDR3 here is CASSLTPGQGQSQNTEAFF. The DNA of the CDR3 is TGTGCCAGCAGCTTAACCCCTGGACAGGGGCAATCGCAGAACACTGAAGCTTTCTTT.

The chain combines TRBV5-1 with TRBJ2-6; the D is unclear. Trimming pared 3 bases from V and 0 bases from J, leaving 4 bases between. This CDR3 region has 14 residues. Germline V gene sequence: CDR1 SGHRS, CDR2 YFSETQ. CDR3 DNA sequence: TGCGCCAGCAGCTGGGCCTCTGGGGCCAACGTCCTGACTTTC. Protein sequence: CASSWASGANVLTF.

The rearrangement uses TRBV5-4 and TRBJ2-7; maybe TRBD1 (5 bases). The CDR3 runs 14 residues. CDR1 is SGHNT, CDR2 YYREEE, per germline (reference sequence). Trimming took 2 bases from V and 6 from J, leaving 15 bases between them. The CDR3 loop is CASSFQGGTGEQYF. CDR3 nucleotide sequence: TGTGCCAGCAGCTTTCAGGGCGGCACGGGCGAGCAGTACTTC.

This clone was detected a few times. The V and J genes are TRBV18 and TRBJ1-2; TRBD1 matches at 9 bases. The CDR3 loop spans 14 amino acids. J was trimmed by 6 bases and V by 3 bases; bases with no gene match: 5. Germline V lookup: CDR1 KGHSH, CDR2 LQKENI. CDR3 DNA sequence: TGTGCCAGCTCACCGGCGAGACAGGGGGATGGCTACACCTTC. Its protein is CASSPARQGDGYTF.

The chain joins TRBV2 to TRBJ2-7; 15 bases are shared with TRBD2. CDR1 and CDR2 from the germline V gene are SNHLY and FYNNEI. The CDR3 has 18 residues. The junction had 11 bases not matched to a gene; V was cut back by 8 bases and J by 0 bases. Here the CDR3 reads CASQSRTSGRAFSYEQYF. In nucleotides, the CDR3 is TGTGCCAGCCAAAGTCGGACTAGCGGGAGGGCCTTCTCCTACGAGCAGTACTTC.

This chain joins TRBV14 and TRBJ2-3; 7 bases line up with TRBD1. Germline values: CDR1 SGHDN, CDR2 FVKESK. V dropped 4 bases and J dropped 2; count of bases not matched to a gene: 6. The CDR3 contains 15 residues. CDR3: CASSPLGTVTDTQYF. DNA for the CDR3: TGTGCCAGCAGCCCCTTGGGGACAGTCACAGATACGCAGTATTTT. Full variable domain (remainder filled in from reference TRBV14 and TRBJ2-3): EAGVTQFPSHSVIEKGQTVTLRCDPISGHDNLYWYRRVMGKEIKFLLHFVKESKQDESGMPNNRFLAERTGGTYSTLKVQPAELEDSGVYFCASSPLGTVTDTQYFGPGTRLTVL.

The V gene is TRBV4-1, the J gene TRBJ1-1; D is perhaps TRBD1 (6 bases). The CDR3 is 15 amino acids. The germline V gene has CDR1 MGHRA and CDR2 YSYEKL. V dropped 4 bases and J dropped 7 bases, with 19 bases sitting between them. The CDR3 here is CASSLTGTSGNEAFF. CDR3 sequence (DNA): TGCGCCAGCAGCCTCACAGGGACATCGGGTAATGAAGCTTTCTTT.

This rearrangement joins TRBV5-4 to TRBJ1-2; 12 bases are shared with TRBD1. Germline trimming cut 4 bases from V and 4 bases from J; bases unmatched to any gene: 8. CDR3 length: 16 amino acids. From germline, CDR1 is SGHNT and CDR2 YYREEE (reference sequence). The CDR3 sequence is CASSPGGTGGIYGYTF. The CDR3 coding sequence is TGTGCCAGCAGCCCCGGAGGGACAGGGGGCATCTATGGCTACACCTTC.